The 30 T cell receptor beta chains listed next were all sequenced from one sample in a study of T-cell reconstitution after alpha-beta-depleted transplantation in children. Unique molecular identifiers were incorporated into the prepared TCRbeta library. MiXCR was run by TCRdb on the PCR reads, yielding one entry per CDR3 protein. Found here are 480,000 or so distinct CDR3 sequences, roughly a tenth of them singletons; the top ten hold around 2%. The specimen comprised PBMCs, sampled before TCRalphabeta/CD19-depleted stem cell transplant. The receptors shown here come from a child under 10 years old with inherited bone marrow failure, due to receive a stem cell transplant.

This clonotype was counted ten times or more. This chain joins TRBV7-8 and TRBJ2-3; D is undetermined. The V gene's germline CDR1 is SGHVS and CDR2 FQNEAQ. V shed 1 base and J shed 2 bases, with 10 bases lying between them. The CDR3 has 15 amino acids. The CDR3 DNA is TGTGCCAGCAGCTTAGGAAGGGTCCCCACAGATACGCAGTATTTT. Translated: CASSLGRVPTDTQYF.

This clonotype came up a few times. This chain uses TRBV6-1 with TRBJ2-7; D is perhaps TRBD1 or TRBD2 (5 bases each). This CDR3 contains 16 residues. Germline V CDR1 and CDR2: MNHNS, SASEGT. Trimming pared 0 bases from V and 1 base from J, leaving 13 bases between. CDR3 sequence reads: CASSEARAGLSYEQYF. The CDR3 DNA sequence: TGTGCCAGCAGTGAAGCGCGGGCAGGGCTATCCTACGAGCAGTACTTC.

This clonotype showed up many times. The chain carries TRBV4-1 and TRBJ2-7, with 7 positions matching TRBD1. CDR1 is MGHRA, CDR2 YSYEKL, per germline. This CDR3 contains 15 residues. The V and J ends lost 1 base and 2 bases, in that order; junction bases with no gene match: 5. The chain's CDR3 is CASSQGEGAPYEQYF. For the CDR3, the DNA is TGCGCCAGCAGCCAAGGTGAGGGGGCTCCCTACGAGCAGTACTTC.

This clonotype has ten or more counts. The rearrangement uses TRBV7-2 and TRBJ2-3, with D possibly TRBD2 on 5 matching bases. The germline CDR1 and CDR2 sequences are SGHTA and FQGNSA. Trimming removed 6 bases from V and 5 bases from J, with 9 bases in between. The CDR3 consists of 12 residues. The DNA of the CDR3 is TGTGCCAGCAGTCGACGGGGAGATACGCAGTATTTT. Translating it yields CASSRRGDTQYF.

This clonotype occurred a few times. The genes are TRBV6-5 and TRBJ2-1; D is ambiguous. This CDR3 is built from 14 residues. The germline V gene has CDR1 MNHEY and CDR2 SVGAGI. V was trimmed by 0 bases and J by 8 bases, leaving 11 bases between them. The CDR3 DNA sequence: TGTGCCAGCAGTTACTCGAGTCTACTTGATGAGCAGTTCTTC. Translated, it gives CASSYSSLLDEQFF.

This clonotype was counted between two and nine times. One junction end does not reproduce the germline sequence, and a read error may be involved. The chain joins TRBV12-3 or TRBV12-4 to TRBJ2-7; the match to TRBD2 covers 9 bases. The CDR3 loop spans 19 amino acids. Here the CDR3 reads CAISLGSVGASGMYYEQYF. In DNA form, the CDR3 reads TGTGCCATCAGTTTAGGTTCGGTTGGGGCTAGCGGGATGTACTACGAGCAGTACTTC.

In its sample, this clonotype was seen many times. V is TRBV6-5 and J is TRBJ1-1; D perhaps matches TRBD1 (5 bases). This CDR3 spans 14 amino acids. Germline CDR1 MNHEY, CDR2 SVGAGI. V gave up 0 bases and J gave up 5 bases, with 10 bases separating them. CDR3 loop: CASSYSGTGTEAFF. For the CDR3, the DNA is TGTGCCAGCAGTTACTCAGGGACGGGGACTGAAGCTTTCTTT.

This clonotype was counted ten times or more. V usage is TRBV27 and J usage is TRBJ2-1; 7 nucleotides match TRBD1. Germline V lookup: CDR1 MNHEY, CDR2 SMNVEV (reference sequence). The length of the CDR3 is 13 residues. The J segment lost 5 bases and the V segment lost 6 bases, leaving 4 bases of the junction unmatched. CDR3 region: CASSPRGNNEQFF. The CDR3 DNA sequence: TGTGCCAGCAGCCCCAGGGGGAACAATGAGCAGTTCTTC.

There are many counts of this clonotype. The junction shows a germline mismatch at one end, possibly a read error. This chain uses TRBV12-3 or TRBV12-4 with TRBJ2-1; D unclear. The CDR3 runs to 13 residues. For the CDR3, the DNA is TGTGCCAGCAGCTTAGGGCCCTACAATGAGCAGTTCTTC. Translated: CASSLGPYNEQFF.

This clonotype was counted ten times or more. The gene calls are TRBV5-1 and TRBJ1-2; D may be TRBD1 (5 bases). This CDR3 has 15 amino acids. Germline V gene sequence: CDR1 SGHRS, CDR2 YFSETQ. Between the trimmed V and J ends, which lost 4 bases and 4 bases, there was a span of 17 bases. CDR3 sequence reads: CASSLGTDDSYGYTF. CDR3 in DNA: TGCGCCAGCAGCCTCGGGACGGACGATTCCTATGGCTACACCTTC.

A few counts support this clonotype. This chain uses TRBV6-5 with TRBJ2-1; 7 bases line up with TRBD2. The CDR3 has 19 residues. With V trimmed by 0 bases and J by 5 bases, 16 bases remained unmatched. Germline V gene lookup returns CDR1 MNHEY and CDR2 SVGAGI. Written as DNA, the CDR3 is TGTGCCAGCAGTTACTCCTTTCGTGCGGCGGGAGTGGTAAACAATGAGCAGTTCTTC. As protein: CASSYSFRAAGVVNNEQFF.

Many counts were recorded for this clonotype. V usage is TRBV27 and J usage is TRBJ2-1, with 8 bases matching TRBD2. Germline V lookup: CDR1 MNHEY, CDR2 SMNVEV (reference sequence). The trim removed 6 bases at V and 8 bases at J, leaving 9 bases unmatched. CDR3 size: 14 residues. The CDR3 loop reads CASSRFGLAHEQFF. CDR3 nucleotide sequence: TGTGCCAGCAGCCGGTTCGGACTAGCTCATGAGCAGTTCTTC.

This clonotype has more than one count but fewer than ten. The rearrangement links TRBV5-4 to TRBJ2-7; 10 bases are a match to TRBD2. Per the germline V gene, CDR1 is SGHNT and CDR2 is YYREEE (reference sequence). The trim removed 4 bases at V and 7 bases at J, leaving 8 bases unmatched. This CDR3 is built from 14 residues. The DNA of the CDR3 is TGTGCCAGCAGCGCAGCGGGAGGGATGAAGGAGCAGTACTTC. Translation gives CASSAAGGMKEQYF.

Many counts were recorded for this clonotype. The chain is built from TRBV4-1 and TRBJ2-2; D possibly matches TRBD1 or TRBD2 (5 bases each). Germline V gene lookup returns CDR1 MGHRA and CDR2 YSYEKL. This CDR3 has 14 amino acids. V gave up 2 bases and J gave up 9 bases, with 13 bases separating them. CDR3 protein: CASSQRGAGRELFF. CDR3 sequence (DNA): TGCGCCAGCAGCCAACGAGGGGCGGGCCGGGAGCTGTTTTTT.

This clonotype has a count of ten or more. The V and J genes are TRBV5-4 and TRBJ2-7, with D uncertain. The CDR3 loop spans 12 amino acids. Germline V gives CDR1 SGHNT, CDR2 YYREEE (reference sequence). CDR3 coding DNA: TGTGACGAGAATGGGCGGTTTCGGGAGCAGTACTTC. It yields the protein CDENGRFREQYF.

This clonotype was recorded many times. DNA for the CDR3: TGTGCCAGCAGCCCGCAAGCGGGAGCGGCCGGGGAGCTGTTTTTT. Its protein is CASSPQAGAAGELFF. The rearrangement links TRBV11-2 to TRBJ2-2; 8 bases align to TRBD2. V shed 5 bases, J shed 6 bases, and the junction held 8 bases outside the gene matches. The CDR3 sequence is 15 residues long. Germline CDR1 is SGHAT and CDR2 is FQNNGV. Drawing the rest from reference TRBV11-2 and TRBJ2-2, the complete variable domain is EAGVAQSPRYKIIEKRQSVAFWCNPISGHATLYWYQQILGQGPKLLIQFQNNGVVDDSQLPKDRFSAERLKGVDSTLKIQPAKLEDSAVYLCASSPQAGAAGELFFGEGSRLTVL.

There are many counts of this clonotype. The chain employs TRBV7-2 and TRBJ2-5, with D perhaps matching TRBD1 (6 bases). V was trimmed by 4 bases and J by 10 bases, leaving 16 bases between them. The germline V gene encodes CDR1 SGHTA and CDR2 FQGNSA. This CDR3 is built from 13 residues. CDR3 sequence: CASSSQGRGGQYF. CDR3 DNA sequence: TGTGCCAGCAGCTCCCAGGGGCGCGGTGGCCAGTACTTC.

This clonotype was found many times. The CDR3 DNA reads as TGTGCCAGCAGTTACCCGCCGGCTAGCCGGGACATTCAGTACTTC. This translates into CASSYPPASRDIQYF. The chain carries TRBV6-5 and TRBJ2-4, with TRBD2 as a possible D gene (5 bases). Germline V lookup: CDR1 MNHEY, CDR2 SVGAGI. V lost 2 bases and J 8 bases, leaving 16 bases between the germline ends. CDR3 size: 15 residues.

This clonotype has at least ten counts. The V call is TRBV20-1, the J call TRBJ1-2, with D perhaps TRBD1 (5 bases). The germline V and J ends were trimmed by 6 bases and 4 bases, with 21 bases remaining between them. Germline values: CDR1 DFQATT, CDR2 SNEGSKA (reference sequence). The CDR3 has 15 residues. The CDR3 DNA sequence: TGCAGTGCCCCCTCCATCGCCAGGGACGTCTATGGCTACACCTTC. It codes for CSAPSIARDVYGYTF.

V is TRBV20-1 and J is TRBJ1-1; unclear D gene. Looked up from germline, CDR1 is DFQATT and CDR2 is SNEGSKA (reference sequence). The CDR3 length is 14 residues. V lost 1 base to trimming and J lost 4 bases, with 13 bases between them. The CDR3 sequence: CSARVREGTTEAFF. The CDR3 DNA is TGCAGTGCTAGAGTGAGGGAGGGAACCACTGAAGCTTTCTTT.

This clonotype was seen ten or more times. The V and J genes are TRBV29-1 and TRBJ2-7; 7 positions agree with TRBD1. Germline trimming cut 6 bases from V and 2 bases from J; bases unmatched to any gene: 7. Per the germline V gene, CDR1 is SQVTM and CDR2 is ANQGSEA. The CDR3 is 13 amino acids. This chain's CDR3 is CSVLTGHTYEQYF. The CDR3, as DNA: TGCAGCGTCTTGACAGGGCATACCTACGAGCAGTACTTC.

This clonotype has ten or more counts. CDR3 residues: CASSSSSSYNEQFF. The CDR3 region has the DNA TGTGCCAGCAGCTCGTCGAGCTCCTACAATGAGCAGTTCTTC. J is TRBJ2-1 and V is TRBV7-9; D is uncertain. The CDR3 is made up of 14 amino acids. V dropped 4 bases and J dropped 0 bases, with 7 bases sitting between them. Looked up from germline, CDR1 is SEHNR and CDR2 is FQNEAQ (reference sequence).

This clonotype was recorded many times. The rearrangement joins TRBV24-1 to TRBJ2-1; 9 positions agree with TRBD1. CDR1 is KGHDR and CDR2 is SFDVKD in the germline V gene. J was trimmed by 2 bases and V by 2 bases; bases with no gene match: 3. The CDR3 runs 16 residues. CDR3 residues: CATSDSRDRAYNEQFF. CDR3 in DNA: TGTGCCACCAGTGATTCCCGGGACAGGGCCTACAATGAGCAGTTCTTC.

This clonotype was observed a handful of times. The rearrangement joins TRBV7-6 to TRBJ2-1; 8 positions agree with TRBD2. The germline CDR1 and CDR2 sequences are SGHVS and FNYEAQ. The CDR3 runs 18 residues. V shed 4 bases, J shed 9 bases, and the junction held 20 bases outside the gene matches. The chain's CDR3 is CASSSDPGGTASRAEQFF. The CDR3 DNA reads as TGTGCCAGCAGCTCCGACCCGGGGGGGACCGCCTCGAGGGCTGAGCAGTTCTTC.

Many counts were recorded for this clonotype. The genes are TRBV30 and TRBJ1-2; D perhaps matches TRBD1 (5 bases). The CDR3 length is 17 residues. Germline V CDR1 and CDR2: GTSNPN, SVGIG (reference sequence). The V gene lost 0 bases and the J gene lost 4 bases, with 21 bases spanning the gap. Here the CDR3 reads CAWSVQGLFPAVYGYTF. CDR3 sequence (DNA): TGTGCCTGGAGTGTCCAGGGTTTGTTCCCCGCTGTCTATGGCTACACCTTC.

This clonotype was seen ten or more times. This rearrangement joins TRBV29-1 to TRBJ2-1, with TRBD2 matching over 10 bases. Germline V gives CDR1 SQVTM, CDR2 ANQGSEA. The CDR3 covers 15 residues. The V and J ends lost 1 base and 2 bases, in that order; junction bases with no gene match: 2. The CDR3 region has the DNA TGCAGCGTTGAAGGGACTAGCGGAGCCTACAATGAGCAGTTCTTC. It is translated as CSVEGTSGAYNEQFF.

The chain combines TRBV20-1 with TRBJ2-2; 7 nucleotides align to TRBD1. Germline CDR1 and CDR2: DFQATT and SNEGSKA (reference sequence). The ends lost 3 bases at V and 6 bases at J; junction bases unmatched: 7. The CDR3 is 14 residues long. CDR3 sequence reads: CSARQQGSAGELFF. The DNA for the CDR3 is TGCAGTGCTAGGCAACAGGGGTCGGCCGGGGAGCTGTTTTTT.

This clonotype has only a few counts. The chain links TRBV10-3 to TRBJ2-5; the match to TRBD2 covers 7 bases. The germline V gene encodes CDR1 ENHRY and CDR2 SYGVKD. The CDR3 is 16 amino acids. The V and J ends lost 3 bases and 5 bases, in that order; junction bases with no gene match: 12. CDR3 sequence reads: CAISEGTSLGGETQYF. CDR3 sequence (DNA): TGTGCCATCAGTGAAGGGACGTCGCTGGGGGGGGAGACCCAGTACTTC.

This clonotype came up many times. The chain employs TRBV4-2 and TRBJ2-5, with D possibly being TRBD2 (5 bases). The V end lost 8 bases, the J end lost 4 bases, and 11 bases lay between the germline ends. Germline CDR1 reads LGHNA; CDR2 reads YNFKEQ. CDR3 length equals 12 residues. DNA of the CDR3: TGTGCCAGCCTGGGGAGCGGAGAGACCCAGTACTTC. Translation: CASLGSGETQYF.

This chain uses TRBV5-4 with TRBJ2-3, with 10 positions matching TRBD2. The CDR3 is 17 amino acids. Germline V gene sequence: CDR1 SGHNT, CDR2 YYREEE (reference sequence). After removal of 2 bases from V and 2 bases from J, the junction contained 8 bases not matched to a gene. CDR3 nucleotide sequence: TGTGCCAGCAGCTTCACCCCACTAGCGGGGATCACAGATACGCAGTATTTT. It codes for CASSFTPLAGITDTQYF.